What follows are 28 T cell receptor beta chains derived from one specimen sequenced in a study of regulatory T cells in long-lasting Graves disease. Indicated time point: newly diagnosed GD, antithyroid drugs for less than 3 months. The TCR library was prepared using RNA isolated from PBMCs. Arm-PCR with iRepertoire HTBI primers amplified the CDR3 regions for these TCR beta libraries. TCRdb itself ran the multiplex PCR reads through MiXCR, one entry per CDR3 protein. The table records roughly 510,000 distinct CDR3 sequences, around 15% of them present only once. This sample also appeared in a second study, on T cells in Graves' hyperthyroidism and ophthalmopathy.

This material consisted of peripheral blood mononuclear cells (PBMCs), taken at new diagnosis, from a patient treated with antithyroid drugs. The receptor source for this set is a man aged 18 to 35 with Graves disease.

The rearrangement joins TRBV6-9 to TRBJ2-7; 7 bases fit TRBD2. V was clipped by 3 bases and J by 5 bases; unmatched bases: 7. CDR1 and CDR2 from the germline V gene are MNHGY and SVAAGI. The CDR3 has 14 amino acids. CDR3 DNA sequence: TGTGCCAGCAGTTACGCGGGAGAACAAAACGAGCAGTACTTC. Its translation is CASSYAGEQNEQYF.

The V and J genes are TRBV7-3 and TRBJ2-1, with 8 positions matching TRBD2. The germline gives CDR1 SGHTA, CDR2 FQGTGA. This CDR3 contains 15 residues. V gave up 4 bases and J gave up 5 bases; unmatched junction bases: 7. This chain's CDR3 is CASSSSGSANNEQFF. The DNA of the CDR3 is TGTGCCAGCAGCTCCAGCGGGAGTGCTAACAATGAGCAGTTCTTC.

The chain has TRBV5-1 and TRBJ1-3, with D maybe TRBD1 (5 bases). The CDR3 loop spans 17 amino acids. Trimming stripped 0 bases from V and 0 bases from J, with 13 bases between. Germline V gene data show CDR1 as SGHRS and CDR2 as YFSETQ. The CDR3 region is CASSLDYRGNSGNTIYF. As DNA, the CDR3 is TGCGCCAGCAGCTTGGATTATCGGGGCAACTCTGGAAACACCATATATTTT.

This clonotype was seen more than once but under ten times. This chain joins TRBV29-1 and TRBJ2-7; D might be TRBD1 or TRBD2, each matching 5 bases. The CDR3 runs to 12 residues. V lost 4 bases and J 2 bases, leaving 9 bases between the germline ends. Germline loops: CDR1 SQVTM, CDR2 ANQGSEA. CDR3 region: CSVGDGPYEQYF. Here the CDR3 DNA reads TGCAGCGTTGGGGACGGTCCCTACGAGCAGTACTTC.

For this clonotype: A clone one base away is much larger, so this may be a read error. The rearrangement uses TRBV12-3 or TRBV12-4 and TRBJ2-3; D perhaps matches TRBD1 (6 bases). Deletions cut 8 bases from V and 3 bases from J, with 15 bases between. This CDR3 contains 14 residues. The CDR3 protein is CASGWTDRTDTQYF. CDR3 DNA sequence: TGTGCCAGCGGTTGGACAGATAGAACAGATACGCAGTATTTT.

Ten or more counts support this clonotype. The gene calls are TRBV28 and TRBJ2-1, with D possibly matching TRBD2 (6 bases). Germline V lookup: CDR1 MDHEN, CDR2 SYDVKM. The CDR3 spans 16 residues. V lost 6 bases and J lost 2, with 17 bases in between. CDR3 loop: CASSRIRDSPYNEQFF. The CDR3 nucleotides read TGTGCCAGCAGCCGAATCCGGGACTCTCCCTACAATGAGCAGTTCTTC.

In its sample, this clonotype was seen a few times. The chain uses TRBV5-1 and TRBJ1-4; D is perhaps TRBD1 (6 bases). Germline V lookup: CDR1 SGHRS, CDR2 YFSETQ. This CDR3 region has 15 residues. Trimming left V 5 bases short and J 7 bases short, with 18 bases between. CDR3 DNA: TGCGCCAGCAGACAGGGATACTCCGGTGGTGAAAAACTGTTTTTT. Amino acid sequence: CASRQGYSGGEKLFF.

This clonotype was counted at least ten times. The V gene is TRBV20-1, the J gene TRBJ2-7; TRBD2 matches at 14 bases. Trimming at V came to 5 bases and at J to 6 bases, leaving 12 bases not matched to a gene. CDR1 is DFQATT, CDR2 SNEGSKA, per germline (reference sequence). The CDR3 totals 16 residues. The CDR3 protein is CSARPGLAGVSGEQYF. The CDR3 region has the DNA TGCAGTGCTCGCCCGGGACTAGCGGGAGTGTCTGGCGAGCAGTACTTC.

In its sample, this clonotype was seen many times. Relative to the germline gene, one junction end is altered; a read error may explain this. The chain links TRBV6-5 to TRBJ1-1; D possibly corresponds to TRBD1 (6 bases). Germline values: CDR1 MNHEY, CDR2 SVGAGI. The CDR3 totals 14 residues. The CDR3 nucleotides are TGTGCCAGCAGTGACTCGGACAGGAACACTGAAGCTTTCTTT. As protein: CASSDSDRNTEAFF.

The table lists this clonotype with a few counts. The CDR3 sequence is CASSLRRGEAASNQPQHF. The CDR3 DNA sequence: TGTGCCAGCAGCTTACGGCGGGGAGAGGCGGCCAGCAATCAGCCCCAGCATTTT. V is TRBV11-3 and J is TRBJ1-5, with D hard to call. Trimming removed 2 bases from V and 1 base from J, with 18 bases in between. CDR1 SGHNT and CDR2 YENEEA come from the germline V gene. The CDR3 consists of 18 residues.

This clonotype was seen once. This is likely an artifact of a read error, given a far larger clone one base away. This chain uses TRBV6-1 with TRBJ2-7; TRBD2 is a possible D gene (6 bases). Per germline, CDR1 MNHNS and CDR2 SASEGT. This CDR3 is built from 15 residues. V was trimmed by 8 bases and J by 3 bases, leaving 20 bases between them. The CDR3 sequence is CASGRWRDGLYEQYF. CDR3 in DNA: TGTGCCAGCGGCCGCTGGAGGGACGGGCTCTACGAGCAGTACTTC.

In this sample, this clonotype turned up a few times. A much larger clonotype is one base distant, so this may be a read error. The genes are TRBV11-2 and TRBJ2-3, with D tentatively TRBD2 (5 bases). The CDR3 extends over 14 amino acids. The germline V gene has CDR1 SGHAT and CDR2 FQNNGV. This CDR3 reads CAGSLEGAVDTQYF. CDR3 bases: TGTGCCGGCAGCTTAGAGGGTGCGGTTGATACGCAGTATTTT. Full variable domain (outside the CDR3, taken from reference TRBV11-2 and TRBJ2-3): EAGVAQSPRYKIIEKRQSVAFWCNPISGHATLYWYQQILGQGPKLLIQFQNNGVVDDSQLPKDRFSAERLKGVDSTLKIQPAKLEDSAVYLCAGSLEGAVDTQYFGPGTRLTVL.

This sequence joins TRBV4-1 and TRBJ2-7; 16 bases fit TRBD2. The CDR3 is 17 residues long. Germline V gene data show CDR1 as MGHRA and CDR2 as YSYEKL. V shed 0 bases and J 7 bases; nucleotides not matched to a gene: 6. CDR3 DNA sequence: TGCGCCAGCAGCCAAGACCACGGGACTAGCGGGAGGGAAGAGCAGTACTTC. It is translated as CASSQDHGTSGREEQYF.

This clonotype came up many times. The chain has TRBV28 and TRBJ2-7; 8 bases are a match to TRBD1. The CDR3 contains 15 residues. With 2 bases clipped from V and 5 bases from J, the junction kept 8 bases outside the gene matches. Per germline, CDR1 MDHEN and CDR2 SYDVKM. Written as DNA, the CDR3 is TGTGCCAGCAGTTTAAGGGACAGGATTGGCGACGAGCAGTACTTC. Encoded protein: CASSLRDRIGDEQYF.

Only a few counts were recorded for this clonotype. This chain connects TRBV27 to TRBJ1-5, with 7 bases that match TRBD1. Germline V CDR1 and CDR2: MNHEY, SMNVEV (reference sequence). The CDR3 consists of 15 residues. V lost 5 bases, J lost 2 bases, and 6 bases stayed unmatched. CDR3 amino acids: CASSISGTGNQPQHF. CDR3 in DNA: TGTGCCAGCAGTATCTCCGGGACAGGCAATCAGCCCCAGCATTTT.

This clonotype was counted ten times or more. V and J are TRBV11-2 and TRBJ2-7; 7 bases line up with TRBD1. The CDR3 totals 14 residues. Germline loops: CDR1 SGHAT, CDR2 FQNNGV. Trimming cost V 6 bases and J 2 bases; bases outside gene matches: 7. The CDR3 sequence is CASRRTGGAYEQYF. The CDR3 nucleotides are TGTGCCAGCAGGAGGACAGGTGGAGCCTACGAGCAGTACTTC.

This clonotype came up a few times. The chain couples TRBV3-1 to TRBJ2-1; D perhaps matches TRBD2 (5 bases). CDR3 length: 15 residues. From germline, CDR1 is LGHDT and CDR2 YNNKEL (reference sequence). V lost 6 bases to trimming and J lost 0 bases, with 12 bases between them. This CDR3 reads CASSPRASSYNEQFF. In DNA form, the CDR3 reads TGTGCCAGCAGTCCGCGGGCCAGCTCCTACAATGAGCAGTTCTTC.

This chain joins TRBV3-1 and TRBJ2-3, with D hard to call. Germline-derived CDR1 and CDR2 are LGHDT and YNNKEL (reference sequence). With 5 bases removed from V and 8 bases from J, the gap between germline ends came to 14 bases. This CDR3 has 13 amino acids. The CDR3 sequence is CASSTDEERTQYF. The CDR3 DNA sequence: TGTGCCAGCAGCACGGACGAGGAGCGTACGCAGTATTTT.

This clonotype has at least ten counts. The rearrangement joins TRBV18 to TRBJ2-7; 7 positions agree with TRBD2. The V and J ends lost 5 bases and 0 bases, in that order; junction bases with no gene match: 4. Germline V CDR1 and CDR2: KGHSH, LQKENI. The CDR3 is 14 amino acids. This chain's CDR3 is CASSTGGVSYEQYF. DNA of the CDR3: TGTGCCAGCTCAACGGGGGGAGTCTCCTACGAGCAGTACTTC. Full variable domain (missing parts from reference TRBV18 and TRBJ2-7): NAGVMQNPRHLVRRRGQEARLRCSPMKGHSHVYWYRQLPEEGLKFMVYLQKENIIDESGMPKERFSAEFPKEGPSILRIQQVVRGDSAAYFCASSTGGVSYEQYFGPGTRLTVT.

The chain links TRBV6-1 to TRBJ2-1, with a possible D match to TRBD2 (6 bases). Germline CDR1 MNHNS, CDR2 SASEGT. The CDR3 covers 15 residues. V was trimmed by 3 bases and J by 6 bases, leaving 15 bases between them. CDR3 DNA sequence: TGTGCCAGCAGTGATAGCGGACGAAGACGCAATGAGCAGTTCTTC. Translating gives CASSDSGRRRNEQFF.

This clonotype was seen a handful of times. A read error may be the cause here, since a much bigger clone is one base away. The V gene is TRBV6-1, the J gene TRBJ1-1; D unresolved. Germline V gene lookup returns CDR1 MNHNS and CDR2 SASEGT. The CDR3 is 14 residues long. V was clipped by 4 bases and J by 3 bases, with 12 bases between them. As DNA, the CDR3 is TGTGCCAGCAGTGTACTACAACTGGACACTGAAGCTTTCTTT. Translated: CASSVLQLDTEAFF.

The rearrangement joins TRBV12-3 or TRBV12-4 to TRBJ2-2; D may be TRBD2 (5 bases). This CDR3 is built from 14 residues. Trimming pared 5 bases from V and 8 bases from J, leaving 15 bases between. The CDR3 DNA is TGTGCCAGCAGTCTCTCGGACCGGGGAGGGGAGCTGTTTTTT. It is translated as CASSLSDRGGELFF.

This rearrangement joins TRBV5-1 to TRBJ2-1; 7 positions match TRBD1. The CDR3 loop spans 17 amino acids. The germline V gene encodes CDR1 SGHRS and CDR2 YFSETQ. With 0 bases clipped from V and 6 bases from J, the junction kept 12 bases outside the gene matches. As DNA, the CDR3 is TGCGCCAGCAGCTTGGCCACGGGACAGATAGCCCGCAATGAGCAGTTCTTC. Translation gives CASSLATGQIARNEQFF.

This clonotype was recorded many times. CDR3 protein: CASSSPTPLNTEAFF. The CDR3 DNA follows: TGTGCCAGCAGCTCGCCTACCCCATTGAACACTGAAGCTTTCTTT. This chain links TRBV7-9 with TRBJ1-1; D remains unclear. Trimming shortened V by 4 bases and J by 0 bases, and 12 bases separated the two germline ends. Looked up from germline, CDR1 is SEHNR and CDR2 is FQNEAQ (reference sequence). This CDR3 has 15 amino acids.

V gene TRBV19 combines with J gene TRBJ1-2; 7 bases map to TRBD1. Trimming at V came to 5 bases and at J to 8 bases, leaving 5 bases not matched to a gene. The CDR3 sequence is 12 residues long. The germline V gene encodes CDR1 LNHDA and CDR2 SQIVND (reference sequence). The CDR3 nucleotides are TGTGCCAGTAGTGTGCGACAGGGAGGCTACACCTTC. Amino acids: CASSVRQGGYTF.

This chain uses TRBV29-1 with TRBJ1-4; a weak D match, TRBD1 (6 bases). This CDR3 comprises 13 residues. Looked up from germline, CDR1 is SQVTM and CDR2 is ANQGSEA. Trimming cost V 7 bases and J 3 bases, with 12 bases left between them. The CDR3 DNA follows: TGCAGCGGTACAGGGCGGTCTAATGAAAAACTGTTTTTT. This codes for CSGTGRSNEKLFF.

This clonotype was found a few times. The J gene is TRBJ1-6, the V gene TRBV7-3; TRBD1 might be the D (5 bases). The V gene lost 1 base and the J gene lost 7 bases, with 17 bases spanning the gap. Per the germline V gene, CDR1 is SGHTA and CDR2 is FQGTGA. This CDR3 has 17 amino acids. The CDR3 DNA is TGTGCCAGCAGCTTAAGGATCGGGGACGGAATAAATTCACCCCTCCACTTT. This translates into CASSLRIGDGINSPLHF.

The rearrangement uses TRBV7-6 and TRBJ2-7, with D perhaps given as TRBD1 or TRBD2 (5 bases each). The germline V and J ends were trimmed by 0 bases and 4 bases, with 16 bases remaining between them. Germline assignment: CDR1 SGHVS and CDR2 FNYEAQ. The length of the CDR3 is 16 residues. CDR3 loop: CASSLAGDAGLYEQYF. The CDR3 nucleotides are TGTGCCAGCAGCTTAGCAGGGGACGCCGGTTTGTACGAGCAGTACTTC.